The 16 T cell receptor beta chains given below trace back to one sample, sequenced in a study of T cell responses to AZD1222 COVID-19 vaccine. The table came from immunoSEQ multiplex PCR; TCRdb's copy has only in-frame clones and leaves some out. This sample carries tens of thousands of clones, around nine tenths of them seen once, and the ten largest clones take approximately 1.3%. Material: peripheral blood, obtained 28 days after the second AZD1222 dose. The receptor set was obtained from an adult who received the AZD1222 COVID-19 vaccine.

This chain connects TRBV19 to TRBJ1-2, with no clear D. The germline V gene has CDR1 LNHDA and CDR2 SQIVND (reference sequence). Deletions cut 5 bases from V and 6 bases from J, with 13 bases between. The CDR3 is 13 residues long. The CDR3 DNA follows: TGTGCCAGTAGTCCAGGTGGGGTTAATGGCTACACCTTC. Translated, it gives CASSPGGVNGYTF.

Details on this clone: Other nucleotide sequences from this sample produce the same CDR3. This chain links TRBV18 with TRBJ1-5, with D possibly TRBD1 on 6 matching bases. The CDR3 spans 13 residues. Trimming shortened V by 2 bases and J by 4 bases, and 6 bases separated the two germline ends. Germline CDR1 is KGHSH and CDR2 is LQKENI. In DNA form, the CDR3 reads TGTGCCAGCTCACCAGGACAGAATCAGCCCCAGCATTTT. Its protein is CASSPGQNQPQHF.

J is TRBJ2-7 and V is TRBV24-1, with 11 positions matching TRBD2. The CDR3 length is 16 residues. The ends lost 3 bases at V and 2 bases at J; junction bases unmatched: 5. Germline CDR1 reads KGHDR; CDR2 reads SFDVKD. The CDR3 DNA is TGTGCCACCAGTGATGCTAGCGGGAGGACCCCCTACGAGCAGTACTTC. Translation: CATSDASGRTPYEQYF.

The chain is built from TRBV6-2 or TRBV6-3 and TRBJ1-5; D not certain. CDR1 and CDR2 from the germline V gene are MNHEY and SVGEGT. CDR3 length: 14 residues. V gave up 5 bases and J gave up 3 bases, with 11 bases separating them. CDR3 amino acids: CASSQQSSNQPQHF. The CDR3 bases are TGTGCCAGCAGTCAACAGTCGTCCAATCAGCCCCAGCATTTT.

V and J are TRBV18 and TRBJ2-3; perhaps TRBD2 as D (5 bases). The CDR3 is made up of 16 amino acids. The germline V gene has CDR1 KGHSH and CDR2 LQKENI. Trimming left V 2 bases short and J 3 bases short, with 15 bases between. The CDR3 DNA reads as TGTGCCAGCTCACCATTCGGGGTATCGTCGACAGATACGCAGTATTTT. Amino acids: CASSPFGVSSTDTQYF.

The chain employs TRBV5-4 and TRBJ2-5; D is unresolved. Deletions cut 4 bases from V and 4 bases from J, with 11 bases between. CDR1 and CDR2 (germline): SGHNT, YYREEE (reference sequence). The CDR3 contains 13 residues. This CDR3 is CASSEIEGETQYF. CDR3 coding DNA: TGTGCCAGCAGCGAAATCGAAGGAGAGACCCAGTACTTC.

This clone has just one count. V and J are TRBV27 and TRBJ1-1; D may be TRBD1 (6 bases). The CDR3 spans 14 residues. The ends were cut back, 4 bases at V and 5 bases at J, with 14 bases in the middle. The germline V gene has CDR1 MNHEY and CDR2 SMNVEV (reference sequence). CDR3 DNA: TGTGCCAGCAGTTACAGGGTAACAGGGACTGAAGCTTTCTTT. This translates into CASSYRVTGTEAFF.

The rearrangement joins TRBV12-1 to TRBJ1-4; the table names TRBD1, a call not compared with the DNA. TRBV12-1 is given as a pseudogene. This CDR3 comprises 14 residues. The chain's CDR3 is CASSRYRGPEKLFF. DNA of the CDR3: TGTGCCAGCAGCCGTTACAGGGGACCCGAAAAACTGTTTTTT.

The chain uses TRBV5-1 and TRBJ1-6, with 8 bases fitting TRBD1. V was clipped by 0 bases and J by 12 bases; unmatched bases: 5. The CDR3 is 14 residues long. Germline V CDR1 and CDR2: SGHRS, YFSETQ. The CDR3 bases are TGCGCCAGCAGCTTGGCTGGACAGGGCCTACCCCTCCACTTT. It codes for CASSLAGQGLPLHF.

The chain carries TRBV12-3 or TRBV12-4 and TRBJ1-5; D is possibly TRBD1 (5 bases). Trimming removed 5 bases from V and 5 bases from J, with 10 bases in between. The CDR3 runs to 13 residues. Here the CDR3 DNA reads TGTGCCAGCAGTCCGGGGGGTTATCAGCCCCAGCATTTT. Protein: CASSPGGYQPQHF.

The chain couples TRBV5-1 to TRBJ2-2; no firm D call. The CDR3 spans 12 residues. Trimming cost V 4 bases and J 3 bases, with 4 bases left between them. Germline V gene lookup returns CDR1 SGHRS and CDR2 YFSETQ. CDR3 residues: CASSPYTGELFF. For the CDR3, the DNA is TGCGCCAGCAGCCCGTACACCGGGGAGCTGTTTTTT. Complete variable domain (other parts from reference TRBV5-1 and TRBJ2-2): KAGVTQTPRYLIKTRGQQVTLSCSPISGHRSVSWYQQTPGQGLQFLFEYFSETQRNKGNFPGRFSGRQFSNSRSEMNVSTLELGDSALYLCASSPYTGELFFGEGSRLTVL.

This CDR3 is CASSVVGGFTGELFF. In DNA, the CDR3 is TGTGCCAGCAGCGTAGTGGGGGGATTCACCGGGGAGCTGTTTTTT. V is TRBV9 and J is TRBJ2-2, with D maybe TRBD2 (6 bases). Trimming took 0 bases from V and 4 from J, leaving 10 bases between them. The CDR3 length is 15 residues. Germline V gene lookup returns CDR1 SGDLS and CDR2 YYNGEE.

The chain carries TRBV27 and TRBJ2-2; D remains unclear. CDR3 length: 14 amino acids. Per germline, CDR1 MNHEY and CDR2 SMNVEV (reference sequence). V was cut by 7 bases and J by 5 bases, with 14 bases left in between. CDR3 nucleotide sequence: TGTGCCAGCACCGCCAAGGTGACGACCGGGGAGCTGTTTTTT. Protein sequence: CASTAKVTTGELFF.

V gene TRBV5-8 combines with J gene TRBJ2-3, with 14 bases identical to TRBD2. This CDR3 contains 16 residues. The ends lost 0 bases at V and 8 bases at J; junction bases unmatched: 5. CDR1 and CDR2 from the germline V gene are SGHTS and YDEGEE. This chain's CDR3 is CASSLAGTSGSGTQYF. CDR3 nucleotide sequence: TGTGCCAGCAGCTTGGCCGGGACTAGCGGGAGTGGTACGCAGTATTTT.

The V and J genes are TRBV5-1 and TRBJ1-4, with D uncertain. Per the germline V gene, CDR1 is SGHRS and CDR2 is YFSETQ. The V and J ends lost 0 bases and 3 bases respectively, with 9 bases between them. The CDR3 loop spans 15 amino acids. The CDR3 nucleotides are TGCGCCAGCAGCTTGGGGTCAGCCTCTAATGAAAAACTGTTTTTT. Its translation: CASSLGSASNEKLFF.

This sequence joins TRBV9 and TRBJ2-1, with 7 bases that match TRBD2. The CDR3 loop spans 15 amino acids. Germline trimming cut 1 base from V and 5 bases from J; bases unmatched to any gene: 6. The V gene's germline CDR1 is SGDLS and CDR2 YYNGEE. The CDR3 protein is CASSVTAGANNEQFF. The CDR3 DNA sequence: TGTGCCAGCAGCGTAACCGCGGGAGCCAACAATGAGCAGTTCTTC.